This TCR beta chain appears in the sequencing data of a study of beta chain features in type 1 diabetes. General observations from the study: Type 1 diabetes patients had TCRB CDR3s that were shorter (moderately but significantly so) in all four CD4+ subsets.

Sequenced material consisted of expressed TCRB transcripts (all of the isolated RNA was reverse transcribed). TCRdb's copy holds only in-frame clones and misses some; the assay was immunoSEQ multiplex PCR. Of 45,000 to 60,000 clones listed, about 60% are singletons. Each of the sorted populations had a purity greater than 95%. Note on this clone: Antigen unknown.

The CDR3 contains 13 residues. Germline CDR1 reads WNHNN; CDR2 reads SYGVQD (reference sequence). V was cut by 6 bases and J by 3 bases, with 11 bases left in between. The sample taken for sequencing was stem cell memory CD4+ T cells from blood. The V gene is TRBV10-1, the J gene TRBJ1-1, with D tentatively TRBD1 (6 bases). This receptor was identified in a woman in her twenties or thirties with type 1 diabetes. The CDR3 loop is CASSRTDDTEAFF. In DNA form, the CDR3 reads TGCGCCAGCAGCCGGACAGACGACACTGAAGCTTTCTTT.